The clone carrying this T cell receptor (beta chain) was counted a single time. Its specificity is not known. This sample was included in a study of cytomegalovirus exposure and HLA in healthy donors. Findings and limits, study-wide: High sensitivity and specificity were reportedly achieved when the classifier diagnosed cytomegalovirus status. In presence/absence analyses, roughly uniform sequencing depth across donors was assumed. Sequencing artifact likely explains a cluster of highly shared sequence variants.

Whereas donors were nominally healthy upon sampling, unrecorded immune exposures were probable. The study ran its PCR with 60 Vbeta and 13 Jbeta primers. Assay used: immunoSEQ multiplex PCR; TCRdb lists only in-frame clones, some missing. Of some 97,000 clones in the sample, about 79% were seen once. CDR3 size: 15 residues. CDR1 LNHDA and CDR2 SQIVND come from the germline V gene (reference sequence). V lost 9 bases, J lost 4 bases, and 11 bases stayed unmatched. This chain links TRBV19 with TRBJ1-4, with 7 bases fitting TRBD1. The sequenced sample consisted of PBMCs. This clonotype was sampled from a woman between 18 and 29 years old in good health and CMV-seronegative. The CDR3 reads CASSQTQGNNEKLFF. The DNA for the CDR3 is TGTGCCAGCTCCCAGACACAGGGGAATAATGAAAAACTGTTTTTT.